A single sample is the source of the 30 T cell receptor beta chains below, sequenced in a study of blood T cells in healthy people across ages. Primers used in a second PCR of roughly 7 to 11 cycles were a sample-barcoded 5' primer and a J-beta primer mix. MiXCR was run by TCRdb on the 5' RACE reads, yielding one entry per CDR3 protein. The sample has fewer than 2,000,000 distinct CDR3 sequences, more than 35% seen once; the top ten hold 23%. The source material was blood. These receptors came from a human donor in good health.

The chain links TRBV20-1 to TRBJ2-5, with 10 positions matching TRBD2. Germline V gives CDR1 DFQATT, CDR2 SNEGSKA (reference sequence). The CDR3 covers 15 residues. V gave up 0 bases and J gave up 5 bases; unmatched junction bases: 6. CDR3 loop: CSARDGAGGLETQYF. The CDR3 DNA reads as TGCAGTGCTAGAGATGGAGCGGGGGGGCTGGAGACCCAGTACTTC.

The chain uses TRBV5-1 and TRBJ1-1; no reliable D call. This CDR3 comprises 14 residues. CDR1 and CDR2 (germline): SGHRS, YFSETQ. V dropped 3 bases and J dropped 3 bases, with 12 bases sitting between them. The CDR3 DNA sequence: TGCGCCAGCAGCTCTTGGGTTGACGACACTGAAGCTTTCTTT. Translation: CASSSWVDDTEAFF.

This clonotype was observed a few times. A read error may account for a junction end that differs from germline. The chain joins TRBV6-2 or TRBV6-3 to TRBJ2-5; TRBD1 is a possible D gene (6 bases). Germline V lookup: CDR1 MNHEY, CDR2 SVGEGT. The CDR3 runs 15 residues. The CDR3 bases are TGTGCCAGCAGTTCTACTACAGGGCCCCAAGAGGCCCAGTACTTC. Translating it yields CASSSTTGPQEAQYF.

V and J are TRBV14 and TRBJ2-7; D is uncertain. The J call is uncertain, as TRBJ2-5 better fits the DNA end. Germline V gene sequence: CDR1 SGHDN, CDR2 FVKESK. This CDR3 is built from 15 residues. In DNA form, the CDR3 reads TGTGCCAGCAGCCAAGGGGCGTGGTTTCGAGAGACCCAGTACTTC. This encodes CASSQGAWFRETQYF.

Points on this clonotype: A much larger clonotype is one base distant, so this may be a read error. The chain uses TRBV7-8 and TRBJ1-2, with a tentative D call TRBD1 (5 bases). Germline V gene data show CDR1 as SGHVS and CDR2 as FQNEAQ. The CDR3 sequence is 16 residues long. CDR3 sequence: CVSSSQLAGRGYGYTF. The DNA of the CDR3 is TGTGTCAGCAGCTCCCAGCTGGCAGGGAGGGGCTATGGCTACACCTTC. Full variable domain (outside the CDR3, taken from reference TRBV7-8 and TRBJ1-2): GAGVSQSPRYKVAKRGQDVALRCDPISGHVSLFWYQQALGQGPEFLTYFQNEAQLDKSGLPSDRFFAERPEGSVSTLKIQRTQQEDSAVYLCVSSSQLAGRGYGYTFGSGTRLTVV.

V usage is TRBV20-1 and J usage is TRBJ1-1; 10 bases map to TRBD1. Trimming took 6 bases from V and 7 from J; bases not matched to a gene: 5. CDR1 DFQATT and CDR2 SNEGSKA come from the germline V gene (reference sequence). CDR3 length: 12 residues. The CDR3 DNA reads TGCAGTGCCCCGGACAGGGGGGATGAAGCTTTCTTT. Protein: CSAPDRGDEAFF.

This clonotype was seen once. The genes are TRBV7-9 and TRBJ2-1, with D hard to call. The CDR3 has 16 residues. V was pared by 5 bases and J by 2 bases, with 16 bases between. Germline values: CDR1 SEHNR, CDR2 FQNEAQ (reference sequence). The CDR3, as DNA: TGTGCCAGCAGCCCCTCCAGACTCGAGACCTACAATGAGCAGTTCTTC. It translates to CASSPSRLETYNEQFF.

The sample holds a few counts of this clonotype. The V and J genes are TRBV20-1 and TRBJ2-5; 7 nucleotides agree with TRBD2. The length of the CDR3 is 16 residues. J gave up 7 bases and V 0 bases, and 14 bases lay outside the gene matches. CDR1 DFQATT and CDR2 SNEGSKA come from the germline V gene (reference sequence). CDR3 DNA: TGCAGTGCTAGAGACCTACGGACTAGTGTGGTTGGGACCCAGTACTTC. The encoded protein is CSARDLRTSVVGTQYF.

A few counts support this clonotype. The rearrangement joins TRBV28 to TRBJ1-5; 11 bases are a match to TRBD1. The CDR3 extends over 14 amino acids. V lost 10 bases, J lost 6 bases, and 8 bases stayed unmatched. Looked up from germline, CDR1 is MDHEN and CDR2 is SYDVKM. The DNA of the CDR3 is TGTGCCACGGGGGGGACAGGGGGTTTTCAGCCCCAGCATTTT. Its protein product is CATGGTGGFQPQHF.

DNA for the CDR3: TGTGCCAGCAACGCGTACTATGGCTACACCTTC. It codes for CASNAYYGYTF. The V call is TRBV6-1, the J call TRBJ1-2; D uncertain. Trimming took 7 bases from V and 3 from J, leaving 6 bases between them. The V gene's germline CDR1 is MNHNS and CDR2 SASEGT. This CDR3 is 11 amino acids long.

This clonotype was counted between two and nine times. A junction end diverges from the germline sequence, so it may reflect a read error. V gene TRBV20-1 combines with J gene TRBJ1-3; D unresolved. The CDR3 is made up of 15 amino acids. Germline CDR1 DFQATT, CDR2 SNEGSKA (reference sequence). The CDR3 DNA sequence: TGCAGTGCTGGAGATCCCAGAAACTCTGGAAACACCATATATTTT. Amino acid sequence: CSAGDPRNSGNTIYF.

The gene calls are TRBV13 and TRBJ2-7, with TRBD1 as a possible D gene (6 bases). There are 16 residues in the CDR3. The germline V gene has CDR1 PRHDT and CDR2 FYEKMQ (reference sequence). V was shortened by 5 bases and J by 3 bases, with 20 bases between the two germline ends. CDR3 loop: CASSQQLAETGYEQYF. CDR3 DNA: TGTGCCAGCAGCCAACAGCTCGCCGAGACAGGCTACGAGCAGTACTTC.

The chain combines TRBV7-2 with TRBJ2-2; 10 nucleotides line up with TRBD1. Losses at the gene ends were 5 bases for V and 4 bases for J; bases not matched to a gene: 7. This CDR3 region has 16 residues. Germline V lookup: CDR1 SGHTA, CDR2 FQGNSA. CDR3 bases: TGTGCCAGCAGCCTCCCGACAGGGGGCATCACCGGGGAGCTGTTTTTT. Protein product: CASSLPTGGITGELFF.

In this sample, this clonotype turned up a few times. The chain has TRBV20-1 and TRBJ1-5, with D perhaps TRBD1 (6 bases). V was clipped by 5 bases and J by 3 bases, with 11 bases between them. This CDR3 region has 13 residues. The germline CDR1 and CDR2 sequences are DFQATT and SNEGSKA (reference sequence). The CDR3 loop reads CSAYTGPNQPQHF. The CDR3 DNA reads TGCAGTGCTTATACAGGGCCCAATCAGCCCCAGCATTTT.

This clonotype appeared a few times. V gene TRBV7-2 combines with J gene TRBJ2-5; TRBD2 is a possible D gene (5 bases). Germline CDR1 is SGHTA and CDR2 is FQGNSA. V was clipped by 5 bases and J by 1 base, with 11 bases between them. This CDR3 is 14 amino acids long. CDR3 sequence reads: CASSRGGPQETQYF. The CDR3, as DNA: TGTGCCAGCAGCAGAGGCGGGCCCCAAGAGACCCAGTACTTC.

This clonotype was seen only a few times. This chain connects TRBV7-8 to TRBJ1-2, with 8 positions matching TRBD1. Germline CDR1 and CDR2: SGHVS and FQNEAQ. Germline trimming cut 7 bases from V and 3 bases from J; bases unmatched to any gene: 7. The CDR3 loop spans 14 amino acids. DNA for the CDR3: TGTGCCAGCAATCCGGGACAGGCAGACTATGGCTACACCTTC. Its protein product is CASNPGQADYGYTF. The full variable domain, completed using reference TRBV7-8 and TRBJ1-2, is GAGVSQSPRYKVAKRGQDVALRCDPISGHVSLFWYQQALGQGPEFLTYFQNEAQLDKSGLPSDRFFAERPEGSVSTLKIQRTQQEDSAVYLCASNPGQADYGYTFGSGTRLTVV.

The table lists this clonotype with a few counts. The chain has TRBV19 and TRBJ1-2, with TRBD1 matching 8 bases. V lost 3 bases to trimming and J lost 2 bases; unmatched junction nucleotides: 8. The CDR3 is 16 residues long. Per the germline V gene, CDR1 is LNHDA and CDR2 is SQIVND (reference sequence). The chain's CDR3 is CASSIFRTGINYGYTF. CDR3 nucleotide sequence: TGTGCCAGTAGTATTTTTCGGACAGGGATAAACTATGGCTACACCTTC. Full variable domain (outside the CDR3, taken from reference TRBV19 and TRBJ1-2): DGGITQSPKYLFRKEGQNVTLSCEQNLNHDAMYWYRQDPGQGLRLIYYSQIVNDFQKGDIAEGYSVSREKKESFPLTVTSAQKNPTAFYLCASSIFRTGINYGYTFGSGTRLTVV.

The rearrangement uses TRBV28 and TRBJ2-6; a weak D match, TRBD1 (5 bases). With 8 bases removed from V and 9 bases from J, the gap between germline ends came to 14 bases. Per germline, CDR1 MDHEN and CDR2 SYDVKM. This CDR3 has 13 amino acids. The CDR3, as DNA: TGTGCCAGCGCGTTTCAGGGAAACAACGTCCTGACTTTC. It specifies CASAFQGNNVLTF.

The chain combines TRBV4-2 with TRBJ1-2, with D possibly matching TRBD1 (6 bases). V lost 0 bases to trimming and J lost 4 bases, with 18 bases between them. Germline loops: CDR1 LGHNA, CDR2 YNFKEQ. There are 17 residues in the CDR3. CDR3 in amino acids: CASSQDGGAKQVYGYTF. The CDR3 DNA reads as TGTGCCAGCAGCCAAGACGGGGGCGCGAAACAGGTCTATGGCTACACCTTC.

This clonotype was found a few times. The chain joins TRBV6-2 or TRBV6-3 to TRBJ2-7, with D perhaps TRBD2 (5 bases). The V gene lost 8 bases and the J gene lost 3 bases, with 11 bases spanning the gap. The CDR3 is 12 residues long. CDR1 is MNHEY and CDR2 is SVGEGT in the germline V gene. Here the CDR3 DNA reads TGTGCCAGCTCTCAGCGGCTCTACGAGCAGTACTTC. Encoded protein: CASSQRLYEQYF.

This rearrangement joins TRBV18 to TRBJ1-2, with D possibly matching TRBD1 (5 bases). The CDR3 contains 13 residues. Trimming left V 4 bases short and J 5 bases short, with 11 bases between. Germline loops: CDR1 KGHSH, CDR2 LQKENI. The CDR3 reads CASSQRQPYGYTF. Here the CDR3 DNA reads TGTGCCAGCTCACAACGACAGCCGTATGGCTACACCTTC.

This clonotype has a handful of counts. The chain uses TRBV20-1 and TRBJ1-2; 7 bases are a match to TRBD1. Germline V gives CDR1 DFQATT, CDR2 SNEGSKA (reference sequence). This CDR3 has 13 amino acids. V shed 6 bases and J 2 bases; nucleotides not matched to a gene: 6. The CDR3 sequence is CSAIKQGNYGYTF. CDR3 sequence (DNA): TGCAGTGCCATAAAACAGGGGAACTATGGCTACACCTTC.

This clonotype was detected only a few times. This rearrangement joins TRBV20-1 to TRBJ1-5; a weak D match, TRBD1 (5 bases). This CDR3 is 14 amino acids long. Trimming cost V 3 bases and J 4 bases, with 13 bases left between them. Per germline, CDR1 DFQATT and CDR2 SNEGSKA (reference sequence). CDR3 loop: CSASLPGYNQPQHF. The CDR3 coding sequence is TGCAGTGCTAGTTTGCCAGGGTATAATCAGCCCCAGCATTTT.

This clonotype turned up a few times. The rearrangement joins TRBV2 to TRBJ2-7; no clear D. The CDR3 is 13 amino acids. The V gene's germline CDR1 is SNHLY and CDR2 FYNNEI. Trimming shortened V by 9 bases and J by 0 bases, and 12 bases separated the two germline ends. CDR3 DNA: TGTGCCAGTGCAGGATCCTACTCCTACGAGCAGTACTTC. This encodes CASAGSYSYEQYF.

This clonotype appeared a few times. The chain uses TRBV6-6 and TRBJ1-6, with a tentative D call TRBD1 (5 bases). The CDR3 loop spans 16 amino acids. V lost 0 bases, J lost 6 bases, and 12 bases lay in between. Germline CDR1 and CDR2: MNHNY and SVGAGI (reference sequence). CDR3 bases: TGTGCCAGCAGTTACTCGAGAGCAGGGCTTAATTCACCCCTCCACTTT. Its protein is CASSYSRAGLNSPLHF.

The J gene is TRBJ1-4, the V gene TRBV12-5; D remains unclear. The V end was cut by 6 bases, the J end by 7 bases, with 9 bases between. The CDR3 runs to 12 residues. The V gene's germline CDR1 is LGHNT and CDR2 FRNRAP. Written as DNA, the CDR3 is TGTGCTAGTGGGGAGGATCTTGAAAAACTGTTTTTT. This gives the protein CASGEDLEKLFF.

DNA for the CDR3: TGTGCCAGCAGCTCATCCGGCGAGTGGGAGTTCTTC. The encoded protein is CASSSSGEWEFF. This chain connects TRBV7-9 to TRBJ2-1, with D hard to call. The CDR3 sequence is 12 residues long. The V and J ends lost 4 bases and 14 bases respectively, with 15 bases between them. The V gene's germline CDR1 is SEHNR and CDR2 FQNEAQ (reference sequence).

This clonotype appeared a few times. This rearrangement joins TRBV28 to TRBJ2-2; D is perhaps TRBD2 (5 bases). Germline assignment: CDR1 MDHEN and CDR2 SYDVKM. The CDR3 sequence is 16 residues long. V was cut by 2 bases and J by 6 bases, with 16 bases left in between. The CDR3 loop reads CASSLGIAPVAGELFF. In DNA, the CDR3 is TGTGCCAGCAGTTTAGGTATAGCGCCTGTCGCCGGGGAGCTGTTTTTT. The full variable domain, with the rest looked up from reference TRBV28 and TRBJ2-2, is DVKVTQSSRYLVKRTGEKVFLECVQDMDHENMFWYRQDPGLGLRLIYFSYDVKMKEKGDIPEGYSVSREKKERFSLILESASTNQTSMYLCASSLGIAPVAGELFFGEGSRLTVL.

The CDR3 DNA sequence: TGTGCCACCAGCAGTCCCGACTGGACTAGCTTAAGGAATGAGCAGTACTTC. Protein product: CATSSPDWTSLRNEQYF. The chain recombines TRBV15 with TRBJ2-4; 8 bases align to TRBD2. The ends lost 3 bases at V and 13 bases at J; junction bases unmatched: 20. CDR1 LNHNV and CDR2 YYDKDF come from the germline V gene (reference sequence). The CDR3 runs to 17 residues.

This clonotype has a handful of counts. The J gene is TRBJ2-7, the V gene TRBV7-2; D uncertain. There are 16 residues in the CDR3. Trimming pared 1 base from V and 0 bases from J, leaving 13 bases between. The germline V gene has CDR1 SGHTA and CDR2 FQGNSA. The CDR3 here is CASSLVASASSYEQYF. The CDR3 DNA sequence: TGTGCCAGCAGCTTAGTGGCTTCCGCTAGCTCCTACGAGCAGTACTTC.